This T cell receptor (beta chain) was observed in a study of blood T cells in healthy people across ages. The CDR3 runs 15 residues. The junction had 8 bases not matched to a gene; V was cut back by 5 bases and J by 6 bases. About this clonotype itself: The antigen is not known.

For the second PCR, which ran for about 7 to 11 cycles, a sample-barcoded 5' primer and a J-beta primer mix were used. Every molecule of cDNA carried a tag from a template-switch adaptor with 12 random nucleotides. TCRdb ran MiXCR on the 5' RACE reads and lists one entry per CDR3 protein. This table holds around 320,000 distinct CDR3 sequences, around 30% found once. Study-wide findings and caveats: The recorded TCR beta diversity per million T cells decreased in a roughly linear manner with age.

This clonotype was sampled from a woman aged 65 to 85 in good health. V is TRBV12-3 or TRBV12-4 and J is TRBJ2-7, with 12 bases lining up with TRBD2. The specimen was blood. In DNA form, the CDR3 reads TGTGCCAGCAGTGGGCTAGCGGGGGGGCCCGTCGAGCAGTACTTC. Translated, it gives CASSGLAGGPVEQYF.